These T cell receptor beta chains were read from a single sample in a study of blood T cell repertoires in COVID-19. TCRdb's table, derived via immunoSEQ multiplex PCR, lists solely in-frame clones and lacks some. The sample consists of 150,000 to 180,000 clones, roughly 89% of them appearing once. Sequenced: peripheral blood. The receptors shown here come from a man aged 45-60 years with acute or convalescent COVID-19. CDR3s include the opening cysteine and the closing phenylalanine or tryptophan. D genes are given only for firm matches. Rows give clone size only sometimes, using once, few, many, or a class for an expanded clone.

j_call v_call d_call clone_size cdr3_aa cdr3_nt
TRBJ2-3 TRBV18 NA NA CASSPLASDTQYF TGTGCCAGCTCACCACTGGCATCAGATACGCAGTATTTT
TRBJ2-7 TRBV11-2 TRBD2 NA CASSFSPGLAGGYEQYF TGTGCCAGCAGTTTCTCACCGGGACTAGCGGGAGGGTACGAGCAGTACTTC
TRBJ1-2 TRBV6-5 NA NA CASSYSAGWYGYTF TGTGCCAGCAGTTACTCAGCAGGGTGGTATGGCTACACCTTC
TRBJ1-5 TRBV7-9 NA NA CASSLGGQPQHF TGTGCCAGCAGCTTAGGGGGCCAGCCCCAGCATTTT
TRBJ2-1 TRBV6-5 NA once CASKAGAYNEQFF TGTGCCAGCAAGGCAGGGGCCTACAATGAGCAGTTCTTC
TRBJ1-5 TRBV6-1 NA NA CASSEASGGRQPQHF TGTGCCAGCAGTGAAGCGTCAGGAGGGCGGCAGCCCCAGCATTTT
TRBJ2-7 TRBV21-1 NA NA CASSKGGSGSVYGQYF TGTGCCAGCAGCAAAGGTGGCAGCGGGAGTGTGTACGGGCAGTACTTC
TRBJ2-5 TRBV28 NA NA CASSLSASGQRETQYF TGTGCCAGCAGTTTATCTGCGTCAGGGCAAAGGGAGACCCAGTACTTC
TRBJ1-2 TRBV19 TRBD1 NA CASRRIGGWGYTF TGTGCCAGTAGGCGGATAGGGGGCTGGGGCTACACCTTC
TRBJ2-6 TRBV3-1/TRBV3-2 NA NA CASSLAGGVGANVLTF TGTGCCAGCAGCCTCGCAGGCGGGGTTGGGGCCAACGTCCTGACTTTC
TRBJ1-2 TRBV19 NA NA CASSITETNYGYTF TGTGCCAGTAGTATTACTGAGACTAACTATGGCTACACCTTC
TRBJ2-7 TRBV2 NA NA CASRVTGSEQYF TGTGCCAGCAGGGTTACAGGGAGCGAGCAGTACTTC
TRBJ1-1 TRBV28 TRBD1 few CASSRPKSGQGGNTEAFF TGTGCCAGCAGCCGACCCAAGTCGGGACAGGGAGGGAACACTGAAGCTTTCTTT
TRBJ2-7 TRBV7-9 TRBD2 NA CASSSGLAPHEQYF TGTGCCAGCAGCTCCGGACTAGCGCCACACGAGCAGTACTTC
TRBJ2-1 TRBV7-9 NA once CASSLKGVNEQFF TGTGCCAGCAGCTTAAAAGGGGTCAATGAGCAGTTCTTC
TRBJ1-3 TRBV10-2 NA NA CASLTDSGNTIYF TGCGCCAGCCTGACAGACTCTGGAAACACCATATATTTT
TRBJ2-1 TRBV27 TRBD1 NA CASTNRGPYNEQFF TGTGCCAGCACAAACAGGGGGCCCTACAATGAGCAGTTCTTC
TRBJ1-1 TRBV30 NA NA CAWKELLSSEAFF TGTGCCTGGAAGGAGCTGTTGAGTTCTGAAGCTTTCTTT
TRBJ1-2 TRBV6-5 NA NA CASSYLGESGYGYTF TGTGCCAGCAGTTACCTTGGAGAGTCGGGCTATGGCTACACCTTC
TRBJ1-1 TRBV19 TRBD1 NA CATADRGHTEAFF TGTGCCACTGCGGACAGGGGGCACACTGAAGCTTTCTTT
TRBJ1-6 TRBV19 NA NA CASNPRTEVDSPLHF TGTGCCAGTAACCCCCGGACGGAGGTGGATTCACCCCTCCACTTT
TRBJ2-3 TRBV9 NA NA CASSVERGGSTDTQYF TGTGCCAGCAGCGTAGAAAGGGGGGGAAGCACAGATACGCAGTATTTT